What follows are 11 T cell receptor beta chains derived from one specimen sequenced in a study of T cells in Graves' hyperthyroidism and ophthalmopathy. Amplification yielded TCR beta CDR3 regions, with RNA transcripts as the source. HTBI primers were used for first-round RT-PCR of the TCR CDR3. Each CDR3 protein gets one entry after TCRdb re-called the multiplex PCR reads with MiXCR. The table lists roughly 570,000 distinct CDR3 sequences, under 60% of them singletons. The source material was peripheral blood or thyroid tissue (not recorded which). Receptors were obtained from a woman between 18 and 29 years old with Graves' hyperthyroidism.

Turning to this clonotype: Being one base from a much bigger clone, this may be a read error. The chain employs TRBV12-3 or TRBV12-4 and TRBJ2-7; maybe TRBD2 (6 bases). The CDR3 sequence is 14 residues long. The V end was cut by 7 bases, the J end by 0 bases, with 13 bases between. The CDR3 region has the DNA TGTGCCAGCACCCTAAGCGGGCTCTCCTACGAGCAGTACTTC. As protein: CASTLSGLSYEQYF.

In nucleotides, the CDR3 is TGTGCCAGCAGCCCCAGATTTACAGGGAACTATGGCTACACCTTC. Protein: CASSPRFTGNYGYTF. V gene TRBV9 combines with J gene TRBJ1-2; D possibly corresponds to TRBD1 (6 bases). This CDR3 spans 15 amino acids. Trimming shortened V by 4 bases and J by 2 bases, and 15 bases separated the two germline ends. Germline V gene lookup returns CDR1 SGDLS and CDR2 YYNGEE. The full variable domain, in which reference TRBV9 and TRBJ1-2 provide the parts outside the CDR3, is DSGVTQTPKHLITATGQRVTLRCSPRSGDLSVYWYQQSLDQGLQFLIQYYNGEERAKGNILERFSAQQFPDLHSELNLSSLELGDSALYFCASSPRFTGNYGYTFGSGTRLTVV.

This clonotype appeared once. The chain carries TRBV19 and TRBJ1-2, with D maybe TRBD1 (5 bases). The CDR3 has 13 residues. Trimming cost V 6 bases and J 3 bases, with 11 bases left between them. Germline V gene lookup returns CDR1 LNHDA and CDR2 SQIVND (reference sequence). In nucleotides, the CDR3 is TGTGCCAGTAGCGCCGGGACTCACTATGGCTACACCTTC. This translates into CASSAGTHYGYTF. Full variable domain (outside the CDR3, taken from reference TRBV19 and TRBJ1-2): DGGITQSPKYLFRKEGQNVTLSCEQNLNHDAMYWYRQDPGQGLRLIYYSQIVNDFQKGDIAEGYSVSREKKESFPLTVTSAQKNPTAFYLCASSAGTHYGYTFGSGTRLTVV.

This clonotype was recorded many times. The J gene is TRBJ1-1, the V gene TRBV6-5; D may be TRBD1 (5 bases). The germline gives CDR1 MNHEY, CDR2 SVGAGI. V was pared by 7 bases and J by 5 bases, with 17 bases between. The CDR3 is 14 residues long. The CDR3 region is CASIGTGKGTEAFF. CDR3 coding DNA: TGTGCCAGCATTGGGACGGGAAAGGGGACTGAAGCTTTCTTT.

Concerning this clonotype: Because it lacks the conserved phenylalanine or tryptophan at the end, this CDR3 is likely a read error. The chain carries TRBV5-1 and TRBJ2-7; D perhaps matches TRBD1 (6 bases). The V and J ends lost 0 bases and 3 bases respectively, with 19 bases between them. Germline CDR1 and CDR2: SGHRS and YFSETQ. The CDR3 spans 17 residues. CDR3 region: CASSLDARLGQYYEQYS. Here the CDR3 DNA reads TGCGCCAGCAGCTTGGACGCTCGGTTAGGACAGTACTACGAGCAGTACTCC.

This clonotype was counted ten times or more. The CDR3 here is CASTTGGADNQPQHF. In DNA, the CDR3 is TGTGCCAGCACTACAGGGGGCGCAGACAATCAGCCCCAGCATTTT. This rearrangement joins TRBV2 to TRBJ1-5; 9 bases fit TRBD1. CDR3 length: 15 amino acids. V lost 7 bases and J lost 3; bases outside the gene matches: 7. The germline V gene encodes CDR1 SNHLY and CDR2 FYNNEI.

A note on this clonotype: A much larger clonotype is one base distant, so this may be a read error. J is TRBJ2-7 and V is TRBV19, with 7 bases aligning to TRBD1. This CDR3 contains 16 residues. The germline CDR1 and CDR2 sequences are LNHDA and SQIVND (reference sequence). The J segment lost 0 bases and the V segment lost 4 bases, leaving 9 bases of the junction unmatched. CDR3 nucleotide sequence: TGTGCCAGTAGTACCACAGGGGCACCCATCTCCTACGAGCAGTACTTC. This translates into CASSTTGAPISYEQYF.

This clonotype was counted many times. The V and J genes are TRBV9 and TRBJ2-7, with TRBD2 identical over 7 bases. Germline V gene sequence: CDR1 SGDLS, CDR2 YYNGEE. CDR3 length: 15 residues. The V gene end was trimmed by 0 bases and the J gene end by 0 bases; junction bases not matched to a gene: 3. The CDR3 nucleotides read TGTGCCAGCAGCGTAGAGGTAGCGGGCTCCTACGAGCAGTACTTC. It codes for CASSVEVAGSYEQYF.

This clonotype was seen only a few times. The chain couples TRBV7-2 to TRBJ1-1; D is unresolved. Trimming pared 5 bases from V and 0 bases from J, leaving 16 bases between. The CDR3 contains 16 residues. Germline CDR1 SGHTA, CDR2 FQGNSA. The CDR3 loop is CASSRAGLGMNTEAFF. For the CDR3, the DNA is TGTGCCAGCAGCCGGGCGGGGTTAGGCATGAACACTGAAGCTTTCTTT.

CDR3 sequence (DNA): TGTGCCAGCAGTTTGATAGGACAGGGCCGCGAGCAGTACTTC. This gives the protein CASSLIGQGREQYF. The chain couples TRBV27 to TRBJ2-7, with 8 bases identical to TRBD1. The CDR3 is made up of 14 amino acids. Per the germline V gene, CDR1 is MNHEY and CDR2 is SMNVEV (reference sequence). Trimming took 3 bases from V and 6 from J; bases not matched to a gene: 7.

This clonotype appeared many times. The chain recombines TRBV6-1 with TRBJ1-6, with D possibly being TRBD1 (5 bases). This CDR3 comprises 15 residues. CDR1 MNHNS and CDR2 SASEGT come from the germline V gene. Trimming left V 4 bases short and J 10 bases short, with 17 bases between. The CDR3 DNA reads as TGTGCCAGCAGTGTTCATAGGACAATGGGGTCACCCCTCCACTTT. Its translation is CASSVHRTMGSPLHF.